Listed here is a single T cell receptor beta chain. Its target is unknown. The data were produced by immunoSEQ multiplex PCR, yet TCRdb's version contains in-frame clones alone and is incomplete. This sample has roughly 10,000 clones, with 84% found just once. The data belong to a study of T cell clonotyping in hematopoietic cell transplantation. Samples: about 28 days before transplant, then days 30, 100 and 180 after. The CDR3 is made up of 16 amino acids. Between the trimmed V and J ends, which lost 3 bases and 2 bases, there was a span of 17 bases. CDR1 LNHDA and CDR2 SQIVND come from the germline V gene (reference sequence). Findings and limits, study-wide: Few recipient clonotypes overlapped donors; over 95% were de novo at given depth.

V is TRBV19 and J is TRBJ2-7; D remains ambiguous. This clonotype originated in a male patient aged 55 to 69 who had an allogeneic stem cell transplant from an unrelated donor, so the T cells may come from the graft donor. Some clones in this sample may be carry-over from other donors' samples. Source: PBMCs, taken at the time of graft-versus-host disease after allogeneic stem cell transplant. The CDR3: CASSIGMPVPTYEQYF. Written as DNA, the CDR3 is TGTGCCAGTAGTATCGGAATGCCAGTCCCCACCTACGAGCAGTACTTC.